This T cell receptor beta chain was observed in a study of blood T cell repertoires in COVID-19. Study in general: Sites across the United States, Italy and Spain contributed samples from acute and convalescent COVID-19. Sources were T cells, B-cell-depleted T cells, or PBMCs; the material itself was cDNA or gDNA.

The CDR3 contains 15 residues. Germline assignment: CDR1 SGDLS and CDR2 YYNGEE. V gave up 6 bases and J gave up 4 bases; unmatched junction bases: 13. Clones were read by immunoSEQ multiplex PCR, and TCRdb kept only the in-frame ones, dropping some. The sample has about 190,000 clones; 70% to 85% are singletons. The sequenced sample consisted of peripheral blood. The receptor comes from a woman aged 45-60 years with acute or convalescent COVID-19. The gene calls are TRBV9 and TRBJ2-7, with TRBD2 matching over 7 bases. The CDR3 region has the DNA TGTGCCAGCACCCCCGAGGCGGGAGTAGGGTACGAGCAGTACTTC. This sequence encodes CASTPEAGVGYEQYF.